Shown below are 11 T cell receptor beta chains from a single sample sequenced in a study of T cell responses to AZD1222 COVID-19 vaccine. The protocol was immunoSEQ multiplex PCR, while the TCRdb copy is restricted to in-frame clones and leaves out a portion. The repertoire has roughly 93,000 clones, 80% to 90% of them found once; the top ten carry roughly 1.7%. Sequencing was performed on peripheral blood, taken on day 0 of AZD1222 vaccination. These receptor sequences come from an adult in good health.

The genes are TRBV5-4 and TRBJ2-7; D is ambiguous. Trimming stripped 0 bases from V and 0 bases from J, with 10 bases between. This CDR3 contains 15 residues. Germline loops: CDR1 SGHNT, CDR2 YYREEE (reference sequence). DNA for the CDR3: TGTGCCAGCAGCTTGGGTCTCATGAACTCCTACGAGCAGTACTTC. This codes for CASSLGLMNSYEQYF.

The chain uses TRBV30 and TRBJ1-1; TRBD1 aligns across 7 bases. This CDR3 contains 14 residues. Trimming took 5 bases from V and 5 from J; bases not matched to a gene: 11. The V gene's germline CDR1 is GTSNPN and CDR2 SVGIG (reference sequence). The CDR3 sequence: CAWWGQGEITEAFF. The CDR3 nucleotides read TGTGCCTGGTGGGGGCAGGGGGAAATAACTGAAGCTTTCTTT.

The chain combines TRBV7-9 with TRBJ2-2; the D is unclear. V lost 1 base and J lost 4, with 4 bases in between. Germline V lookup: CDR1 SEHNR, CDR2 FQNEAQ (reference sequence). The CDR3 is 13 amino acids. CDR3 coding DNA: TGTGCCAGCAGCTTAGTTTCCACCGGGGAGCTGTTTTTT. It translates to CASSLVSTGELFF.

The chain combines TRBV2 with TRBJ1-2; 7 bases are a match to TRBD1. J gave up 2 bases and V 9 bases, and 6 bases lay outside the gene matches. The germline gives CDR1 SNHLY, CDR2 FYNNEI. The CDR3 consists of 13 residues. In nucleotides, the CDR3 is TGTGCCAGAAGGACAGGAGGCAACTATGGCTACACCTTC. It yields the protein CARRTGGNYGYTF.

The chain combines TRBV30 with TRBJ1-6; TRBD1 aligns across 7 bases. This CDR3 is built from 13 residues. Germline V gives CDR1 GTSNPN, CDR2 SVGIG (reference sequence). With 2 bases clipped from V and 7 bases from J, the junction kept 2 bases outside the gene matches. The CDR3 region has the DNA TGTGCCTGGAGTTCAGGGGGAAATTCACCCCTCCACTTT. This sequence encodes CAWSSGGNSPLHF.

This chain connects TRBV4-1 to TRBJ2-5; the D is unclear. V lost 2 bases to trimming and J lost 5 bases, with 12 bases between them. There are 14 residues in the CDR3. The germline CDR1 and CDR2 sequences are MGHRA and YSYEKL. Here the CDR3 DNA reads TGCGCCAGCAGCCAAATCCAGTTTTGGGAGACCCAGTACTTC. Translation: CASSQIQFWETQYF.

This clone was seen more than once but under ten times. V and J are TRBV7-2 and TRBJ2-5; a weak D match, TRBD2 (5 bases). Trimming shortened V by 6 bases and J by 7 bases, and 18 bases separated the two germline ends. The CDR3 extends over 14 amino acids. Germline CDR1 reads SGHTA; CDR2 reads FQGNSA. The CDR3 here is CASRPGPFGGTQYF. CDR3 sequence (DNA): TGTGCCAGCAGACCTGGCCCGTTTGGAGGGACCCAGTACTTC.

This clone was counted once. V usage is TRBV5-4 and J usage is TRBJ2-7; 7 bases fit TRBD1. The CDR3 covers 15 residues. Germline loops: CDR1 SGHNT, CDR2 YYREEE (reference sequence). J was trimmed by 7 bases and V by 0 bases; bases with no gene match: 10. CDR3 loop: CASSLGQGRTGEQYF. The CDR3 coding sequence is TGTGCCAGCAGCTTGGGACAGGGCCGGACGGGAGAGCAGTACTTC.

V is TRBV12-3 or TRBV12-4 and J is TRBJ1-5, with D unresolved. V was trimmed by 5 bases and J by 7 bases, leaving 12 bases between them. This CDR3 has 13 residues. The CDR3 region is CASSAGEEQPQHF. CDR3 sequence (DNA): TGTGCCAGCAGTGCCGGGGAAGAACAGCCCCAGCATTTT.

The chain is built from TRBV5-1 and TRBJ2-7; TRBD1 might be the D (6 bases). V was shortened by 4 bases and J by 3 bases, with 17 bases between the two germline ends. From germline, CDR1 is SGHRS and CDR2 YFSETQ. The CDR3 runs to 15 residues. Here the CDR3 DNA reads TGCGCCAGCAGCCCTTCCGGGACACTAATCTACGAGCAGTACTTC. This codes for CASSPSGTLIYEQYF.

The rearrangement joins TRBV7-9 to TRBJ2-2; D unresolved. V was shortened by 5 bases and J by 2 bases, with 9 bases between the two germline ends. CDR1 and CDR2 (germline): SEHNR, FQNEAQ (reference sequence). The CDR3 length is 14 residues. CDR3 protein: CASSLTGNTGELFF. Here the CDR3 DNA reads TGTGCCAGCAGCCTAACCGGAAACACCGGGGAGCTGTTTTTT. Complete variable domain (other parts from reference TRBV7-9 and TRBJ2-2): DTGVSQNPRHKITKRGQNVTFRCDPISEHNRLYWYRQTLGQGPEFLTYFQNEAQLEKSRLLSDRFSAERPKGSFSTLEIQRTEQGDSAMYLCASSLTGNTGELFFGEGSRLTVL.